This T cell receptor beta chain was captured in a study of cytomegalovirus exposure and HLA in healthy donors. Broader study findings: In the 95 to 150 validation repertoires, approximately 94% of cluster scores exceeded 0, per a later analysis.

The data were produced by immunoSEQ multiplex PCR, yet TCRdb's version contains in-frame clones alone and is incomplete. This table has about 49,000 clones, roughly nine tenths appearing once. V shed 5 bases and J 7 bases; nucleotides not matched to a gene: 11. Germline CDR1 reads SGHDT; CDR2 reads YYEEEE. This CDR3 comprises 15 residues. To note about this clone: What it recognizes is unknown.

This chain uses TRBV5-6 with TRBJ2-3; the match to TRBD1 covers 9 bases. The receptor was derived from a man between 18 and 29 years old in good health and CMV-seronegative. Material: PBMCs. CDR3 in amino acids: CASSGGRDRDYTQYF. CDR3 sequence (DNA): TGTGCCAGCAGTGGGGGCCGGGACAGGGATTATACGCAGTATTTT.